The 13 T cell receptor beta chains reported below all come from one sample, sequenced in a study of blood T cell repertoires in COVID-19. Produced via immunoSEQ multiplex PCR; TCRdb's table is partial and in-frame only. This repertoire shows a few hundred thousand clones, approximately 85% found once; its top ten account for more than 6%. The sample was peripheral blood. These TCRs come from a human donor in a cohort sampled during active COVID-19.

V is TRBV4-1 and J is TRBJ1-1; the D gene is possibly TRBD1 (6 bases). The CDR3 spans 12 residues. Germline values: CDR1 MGHRA, CDR2 YSYEKL. Trimming removed 4 bases at V and 7 bases at J, with 10 bases between. As DNA, the CDR3 is TGCGCCAGCAGCCTGCAGGGGCGTGAAGCTTTCTTT. This gives the protein CASSLQGREAFF.

The chain couples TRBV5-4 to TRBJ2-3, with D hard to call. The ends were cut back, 7 bases at V and 0 bases at J, with 15 bases in the middle. CDR1 SGHNT and CDR2 YYREEE come from the germline V gene (reference sequence). The length of the CDR3 is 15 residues. The CDR3 protein is CASFDPRSSTDTQYF. The CDR3 nucleotides read TGTGCCAGCTTCGACCCTAGGTCCAGCACAGATACGCAGTATTTT.

The genes are TRBV19 and TRBJ1-1, with unresolved D. Trimming pared 5 bases from V and 0 bases from J, leaving 13 bases between. This CDR3 has 15 residues. In germline, CDR1 is LNHDA, CDR2 SQIVND (reference sequence). The CDR3 is CASSSPGRVNTEAFF. The CDR3 DNA reads as TGTGCCAGTAGTTCGCCGGGGAGGGTGAACACTGAAGCTTTCTTT.

The chain couples TRBV11-2 to TRBJ1-2; D not resolved. Germline lookup yields CDR1 SGHAT and CDR2 FQNNGV. Trimming pared 2 bases from V and 6 bases from J, leaving 19 bases between. CDR3 length equals 16 residues. The CDR3, as DNA: TGTGCCAGCAGCTTAACGGGAACAGCGCTTTTAAATGGCTACACCTTC. Translation gives CASSLTGTALLNGYTF.

The chain employs TRBV7-3 and TRBJ2-3; D is perhaps TRBD2 (6 bases). V shed 5 bases and J shed 2 bases, with 17 bases lying between them. The CDR3 sequence is 16 residues long. Germline V gene sequence: CDR1 SGHTA, CDR2 FQGTGA. Here the CDR3 reads CASSPGGLFTTDTQYF. CDR3 DNA: TGTGCCAGCAGCCCCGGGGGACTTTTCACCACAGATACGCAGTATTTT.

The rearrangement joins TRBV20-1 to TRBJ2-2, with TRBD1 matching over 7 bases. There are 16 residues in the CDR3. Trimming took 3 bases from V and 0 from J; bases not matched to a gene: 7. Germline assignment: CDR1 DFQATT and CDR2 SNEGSKA (reference sequence). The DNA for the CDR3 is TGCAGTGCTAGTCACAGGGGAAGGGCGAACACCGGGGAGCTGTTTTTT. Translation gives CSASHRGRANTGELFF.

The rearrangement uses TRBV5-1 and TRBJ2-1; TRBD1 agrees at 7 bases. CDR3 size: 14 residues. Germline V gives CDR1 SGHRS, CDR2 YFSETQ. Trimming cost V 2 bases and J 3 bases; bases outside gene matches: 2. CDR3 coding DNA: TGCGCCAGCAGCTTCCGGGACAGCTACAATGAGCAGTTCTTC. Its translation is CASSFRDSYNEQFF.

The chain recombines TRBV18 with TRBJ2-2; possible D gene TRBD1, 6 bases. CDR3 length equals 14 residues. Germline CDR1 is KGHSH and CDR2 is LQKENI. V shed 6 bases and J shed 7 bases, with 15 bases lying between them. CDR3 amino acids: CASSHYRDNGELFF. CDR3 in DNA: TGTGCCAGCTCGCACTACCGGGACAACGGGGAGCTGTTTTTT.

The V and J genes are TRBV6-5 and TRBJ1-1, with 8 nucleotides matching TRBD1. Trimming removed 6 bases from V and 6 bases from J; junction bases left unmatched: 3. Germline CDR1 and CDR2: MNHEY and SVGAGI. There are 12 residues in the CDR3. Written as DNA, the CDR3 is TGTGCCAGCAGCGGACAGGGCGCTGAAGCTTTCTTT. It is translated as CASSGQGAEAFF.

This chain connects TRBV15 to TRBJ1-4; 11 bases fit TRBD1. This CDR3 region has 15 residues. CDR1 and CDR2 (germline): LNHNV, YYDKDF (reference sequence). Trimming took 0 bases from V and 7 from J; bases not matched to a gene: 1. This CDR3 reads CATSRDGTGGEKLFF. CDR3 DNA: TGTGCCACCAGCAGAGATGGGACAGGGGGTGAAAAACTGTTTTTT.

As to this clone: The sample holds other DNA sequences that translate to the same CDR3. This rearrangement joins TRBV2 to TRBJ1-5; 7 nucleotides match TRBD1. The CDR3 is made up of 14 amino acids. The junction had 1 base not matched to a gene; V was cut back by 3 bases and J by 2 bases. Germline V lookup: CDR1 SNHLY, CDR2 FYNNEI. CDR3 sequence: CASSDGQGNQPQHF. Written as DNA, the CDR3 is TGTGCCAGCAGTGACGGACAGGGCAATCAGCCCCAGCATTTT.

The chain uses TRBV12-3 or TRBV12-4 and TRBJ1-2, with 7 bases lining up with TRBD1. With V trimmed by 5 bases and J by 8 bases, 5 bases remained unmatched. The CDR3 has 12 residues. In DNA, the CDR3 is TGTGCCAGCAGTGAGGGGGCGCGAGGCTACACCTTC. Protein: CASSEGARGYTF.

This chain uses TRBV5-1 with TRBJ2-2; D perhaps matches TRBD2 (6 bases). The V gene lost 6 bases and the J gene lost 4 bases, with 16 bases spanning the gap. CDR1 and CDR2 (germline): SGHRS, YFSETQ. The CDR3 covers 15 residues. The CDR3 nucleotides are TGCGCCAGCACTCTGGGGGAGGCCGTCACCGGGGAGCTGTTTTTT. This gives the protein CASTLGEAVTGELFF.